The present T cell receptor (beta chain) was sequenced within a study of beta chain features in type 1 diabetes. Expressed TCRB transcripts were sequenced, since all the RNA that had been isolated was reverse transcribed. The assay was immunoSEQ multiplex PCR, and TCRdb's table has in-frame clones only and misses some. The sample holds roughly 350,000 clones, more than 9.5% seen once. The CDR3 consists of 15 residues. Germline CDR1 reads SQVTM; CDR2 reads ANQGSEA. V was trimmed by 4 bases and J by 0 bases, leaving 13 bases between them. This TCR derives from a woman aged 25 to 45 in good health. V gene TRBV29-1 combines with J gene TRBJ1-3; D remains unclear. Sequencing was carried out using naive CD4+ T cells from blood. In nucleotides, the CDR3 is TGCAGCGTTGGGGAGGGTGCGAGCTCTGGAAACACCATATATTTT. Its translation: CSVGEGASSGNTIYF.